A selection of T cell receptor beta chains follows, all from one sample in a study of blood T cell repertoires in COVID-19. TCRdb's copy holds only in-frame clones and misses some; the assay was immunoSEQ multiplex PCR. The profile shows about 210,000 clones, roughly 80% of them singletons. Sample: peripheral blood. The receptor source for this set is a woman older than 75 with COVID-19, enrolled during active disease. CDR3s include the opening cysteine and the closing phenylalanine or tryptophan.

J gene: TRBJ2-7; V gene: TRBV6-5; CDR3 protein: CASRPPGRVTYEQYF
J gene: TRBJ2-6; V gene: TRBV7-9; CDR3 protein: CASSPRGGANVLTF
J gene: TRBJ2-1; V gene: TRBV6-5; CDR3 protein: CASRLLTGDNEQFF
J gene: TRBJ1-2; V gene: TRBV3-1/TRBV3-2; CDR3 protein: CASSPSTVGHRYTF
J gene: TRBJ2-2; V gene: TRBV5-1; CDR3 protein: CATGVTGANTGELFF
J gene: TRBJ2-1; V gene: TRBV24-1; CDR3 protein: CATSDPGLAGGGYNEQFF
J gene: TRBJ1-1; V gene: TRBV18; CDR3 protein: CASSPGATEVAFF
J gene: TRBJ2-6; V gene: TRBV12-5; CDR3 protein: CASGQSGANVLTF
J gene: TRBJ2-3; V gene: TRBV7-9; CDR3 protein: CASRIHGTSGSRADTQYF
J gene: TRBJ1-2; V gene: TRBV5-1; CDR3 protein: CASSWNPGQNDNYGYTF
J gene: TRBJ1-2; V gene: TRBV5-4; CDR3 protein: CASSLGAGPQYGYTF
J gene: TRBJ2-3; V gene: TRBV18; CDR3 protein: CASSKNAGGTDTQYF
J gene: TRBJ2-2; V gene: TRBV11-2; CDR3 protein: CASSQLVGELFF
J gene: TRBJ2-7; V gene: TRBV9; CDR3 protein: CASSVVGGGSYEQYF
J gene: TRBJ1-2; V gene: TRBV7-8; CDR3 protein: CASSNNLGQGLFGYTF
J gene: TRBJ2-6; V gene: TRBV6-5; CDR3 protein: CASSPTGPGANVLTF
J gene: TRBJ1-1; V gene: TRBV5-1; CDR3 protein: CASSFTATGVNTEAFF
J gene: TRBJ1-2; V gene: TRBV20-1; CDR3 protein: CSASAGGGYTF
J gene: TRBJ1-1; V gene: TRBV7-9; CDR3 protein: CASSTHRGRNTEAFF
J gene: TRBJ1-1; V gene: TRBV28; CDR3 protein: CASSGRVEGAFF
J gene: TRBJ2-3; V gene: TRBV27; CDR3 protein: CASRTSGRRDTQYF
J gene: TRBJ2-3; V gene: TRBV5-6; CDR3 protein: CASSLGGHGDTQYF
J gene: TRBJ2-7; V gene: TRBV6-6; CDR3 protein: CASSSSGRRYYEQYF
J gene: TRBJ1-5; V gene: TRBV2; CDR3 protein: CASSGQSGNQPQHF
J gene: TRBJ1-1; V gene: TRBV5-4; CDR3 protein: CASSTGGQGANTEAFF
J gene: TRBJ2-7; V gene: TRBV5-6; CDR3 protein: CASSWKGLSYEQYF
J gene: TRBJ1-5; V gene: TRBV2; CDR3 protein: CASGRGKGNQPQHF
J gene: TRBJ2-7; V gene: TRBV27; CDR3 protein: CASKPLPGGYEQYF
J gene: TRBJ1-2; V gene: TRBV19; CDR3 protein: CASNPLDRNYGYTF
J gene: TRBJ2-3; V gene: TRBV24-1; CDR3 protein: CATSDRGVGTDTQYF
J gene: TRBJ1-2; V gene: TRBV19; CDR3 protein: CASSKGDSPQSYGYTF
J gene: TRBJ2-2; V gene: TRBV28; CDR3 protein: CASERGGTNTGELFF
J gene: TRBJ2-7; V gene: TRBV27; CDR3 protein: CASSLTSVHEQYF
J gene: TRBJ2-5; V gene: TRBV11-1; CDR3 protein: CASSFGVQETQYF
J gene: TRBJ2-2; V gene: TRBV11-1; CDR3 protein: CASSLVSGLAGELFF
J gene: TRBJ1-5; V gene: TRBV11-3; CDR3 protein: CASSLDRGLGNQPQHF
J gene: TRBJ2-4; V gene: TRBV19; CDR3 protein: CASSGGQGRLAKNIQYF
J gene: TRBJ2-2; V gene: TRBV5-4; CDR3 protein: CASSLVNKGELFF
J gene: TRBJ2-5; V gene: TRBV12-3/TRBV12-4; CDR3 protein: CASSATGVKTQYF
J gene: TRBJ2-3; V gene: TRBV15; CDR3 protein: CATKAGSTDTQYF
J gene: TRBJ1-6; V gene: TRBV19; CDR3 protein: CASSIGKNSPLHF
J gene: TRBJ2-3; V gene: TRBV7-9; CDR3 protein: CASSQWASGDRDTQYF
J gene: TRBJ2-1; V gene: TRBV6-6; CDR3 protein: CASSHPGLAGTRSYNEQFF
J gene: TRBJ2-2; V gene: TRBV6-5; CDR3 protein: CASSYGRNTGELFF
J gene: TRBJ2-7; V gene: TRBV7-9; CDR3 protein: CASSGQTYEQYF
J gene: TRBJ2-2; V gene: TRBV5-1; CDR3 protein: CASSKRTGGTGELFF
J gene: TRBJ2-6; V gene: TRBV7-9; CDR3 protein: CASTWTGLGANVLTF
J gene: TRBJ2-5; V gene: TRBV5-4; CDR3 protein: CASSRSGGNGRQETQYF